Below, 21 T cell receptor beta chains from the same sample are listed, as sequenced in a study of shared clonotypes between healthy human individuals. Terminally differentiated effector memory CD45RA+ cells were excluded by CCR7 positive selection of CD45RO-negative cells. Generated by immunoSEQ multiplex PCR, the TCRdb table keeps only in-frame clones and is missing some. The sample records hundreds of thousands of clones, 85% to 95% being singletons. The specimen sequenced was naive CD8+ T cells sorted from blood. These receptors were taken from a woman aged 30 to 39 in good health.

The genes are TRBV27 and TRBJ2-2; the D is unclear. Germline V gene data show CDR1 as MNHEY and CDR2 as SMNVEV (reference sequence). Trimming cost V 5 bases and J 7 bases, with 11 bases left between them. The CDR3 totals 13 residues. The CDR3 loop reads CASSPWLGGELFF. In DNA, the CDR3 is TGTGCCAGCAGTCCCTGGTTGGGCGGGGAGCTGTTTTTT.

This clone was recorded a few times. V usage is TRBV5-4 and J usage is TRBJ2-7; 9 positions match TRBD2. The CDR3 spans 14 residues. CDR1 is SGHNT, CDR2 YYREEE, per germline (reference sequence). J lost 4 bases, V lost 5 bases, and 7 bases had no gene match. This CDR3 is CASREAGGPYEQYF. DNA for the CDR3: TGTGCCAGCAGGGAGGCGGGAGGGCCATACGAGCAGTACTTC.

The J gene is TRBJ2-2, the V gene TRBV9; D possibly uses TRBD1 or TRBD2 (6 bases each). Per germline, CDR1 SGDLS and CDR2 YYNGEE. Trimming pared 0 bases from V and 7 bases from J, leaving 10 bases between. The CDR3 runs to 14 residues. This CDR3 reads CASSVGGGNGELFF. The CDR3 DNA follows: TGTGCCAGCAGCGTAGGAGGGGGGAACGGGGAGCTGTTTTTT.

The chain couples TRBV27 to TRBJ1-5, with 8 bases aligning to TRBD1. Per the germline V gene, CDR1 is MNHEY and CDR2 is SMNVEV (reference sequence). This CDR3 has 14 amino acids. The ends lost 3 bases at V and 4 bases at J; junction bases unmatched: 2. The DNA of the CDR3 is TGTGCCAGCAGTTTGACAGGGGTTAATCAGCCCCAGCATTTT. Its translation is CASSLTGVNQPQHF.

The sample holds one count of this clone. The chain recombines TRBV28 with TRBJ1-5, with D maybe TRBD1 (5 bases). The CDR3 loop spans 15 amino acids. Germline loops: CDR1 MDHEN, CDR2 SYDVKM. The ends were cut back, 3 bases at V and 6 bases at J, with 15 bases in the middle. The CDR3 nucleotides are TGTGCCAGCAGTTTTATAGTCGGGGCCGGTCAGCCCCAGCATTTT. Amino acid sequence: CASSFIVGAGQPQHF.

The rearrangement joins TRBV23-1 to TRBJ2-1; D is unresolved. TRBV23-1 is designated an ORF whose function remains uncertain. V gave up 6 bases and J gave up 0 bases, with 6 bases separating them. The CDR3 loop spans 13 amino acids. CDR3 amino acids: CASSPSSYNEQFF. In DNA, the CDR3 is TGCGCCAGCAGCCCAAGCTCCTACAATGAGCAGTTCTTC.

J is TRBJ2-6 and V is TRBV4-1, with D perhaps given as TRBD1 or TRBD2 (5 bases each). Germline V lookup: CDR1 MGHRA, CDR2 YSYEKL. This CDR3 has 20 amino acids. Between the trimmed V and J ends, which lost 0 bases and 1 base, there was a span of 19 bases. Here the CDR3 reads CASSQDIFGTKSSGANVLTF. The CDR3 region has the DNA TGCGCCAGCAGCCAAGATATCTTCGGGACCAAGTCGTCTGGGGCCAACGTCCTGACTTTC.

This chain links TRBV7-6 with TRBJ2-5; D perhaps matches TRBD2 (6 bases). The CDR3 length is 13 residues. The ends were cut back, 2 bases at V and 5 bases at J, with 9 bases in the middle. Per germline, CDR1 SGHVS and CDR2 FNYEAQ. This CDR3 reads CASSLRRAETQYF. The CDR3 DNA follows: TGTGCCAGCAGCTTAAGGAGGGCTGAGACCCAGTACTTC. Based on the CDR3 plus reference TRBV7-6 and TRBJ2-5, the full variable domain is GAGVSQSPRYKVTKRGQDVALRCDPISGHVSLYWYRQALGQGPEFLTYFNYEAQQDKSGLPNDRFSAERPEGSISTLTIQRTEQRDSAMYRCASSLRRAETQYFGPGTRLLVL.

J is TRBJ2-5 and V is TRBV7-9, with D tentatively TRBD2 (5 bases). The CDR3 contains 11 residues. Germline assignment: CDR1 SEHNR and CDR2 FQNEAQ (reference sequence). V was pared by 5 bases and J by 10 bases, with 11 bases between. CDR3 loop: CASSPMEDQYF. CDR3 nucleotide sequence: TGTGCCAGCAGCCCAATGGAGGACCAGTACTTC.

This rearrangement joins TRBV5-6 to TRBJ1-1; TRBD1 aligns across 7 bases. Germline CDR1 reads SGHDT; CDR2 reads YYEEEE. This CDR3 is 17 amino acids long. With V trimmed by 0 bases and J by 5 bases, 13 bases remained unmatched. The CDR3 DNA reads as TGTGCCAGCAGCTTGGGGACAGGCCCCCCAGTCGGGACTGAAGCTTTCTTT. Translated: CASSLGTGPPVGTEAFF.

Only one count was recorded for this clone. This chain joins TRBV28 and TRBJ1-4; possibly TRBD1 for D (5 bases). The CDR3 runs to 15 residues. CDR1 and CDR2 (germline): MDHEN, SYDVKM. Deletions cut 5 bases from V and 5 bases from J, with 15 bases between. The CDR3 reads CASSASRGWNEKLFF. In DNA, the CDR3 is TGTGCCAGCAGTGCAAGTAGGGGTTGGAATGAAAAACTGTTTTTT.

The chain joins TRBV7-7 to TRBJ2-7; 7 bases are a match to TRBD1. There are 15 residues in the CDR3. V dropped 2 bases and J dropped 3; count of bases not matched to a gene: 7. Germline V gives CDR1 SSHAT, CDR2 FNYEAQ (reference sequence). CDR3 bases: TGTGCCAGCAGCTTAACGCCAGGGGGAATCTACGAGCAGTACTTC. Translated, it gives CASSLTPGGIYEQYF.

Comment on this clone: This CDR3 is also generated by other DNA sequences in the sample. The chain employs TRBV10-2 and TRBJ2-7; unclear D gene. The CDR3 has 11 residues. Germline values: CDR1 WSHSY, CDR2 SAAADI. The V gene lost 11 bases and the J gene lost 0 bases, with 8 bases spanning the gap. CDR3 sequence: CASTDSYEQYF. The CDR3 nucleotides read TGCGCCTCCACGGACTCCTACGAGCAGTACTTC.

Comment on this clone: This same CDR3 is encoded by further DNA sequences in the sample. The genes are TRBV19 and TRBJ2-1; 7 positions agree with TRBD2. The V gene end was trimmed by 5 bases and the J gene end by 4 bases; junction bases not matched to a gene: 5. The CDR3 consists of 14 residues. Germline loops: CDR1 LNHDA, CDR2 SQIVND (reference sequence). The CDR3 reads CASSPGLGYNEQFF. CDR3 nucleotides: TGTGCCAGTAGTCCCGGACTAGGATACAATGAGCAGTTCTTC.

The chain has TRBV29-1 and TRBJ2-1; the match to TRBD2 covers 11 bases. CDR1 is SQVTM, CDR2 ANQGSEA, per germline. V lost 1 base to trimming and J lost 5 bases; unmatched junction nucleotides: 4. The CDR3 has 15 amino acids. CDR3 residues: CSVEVLAGGHNEQFF. The CDR3, as DNA: TGCAGCGTTGAAGTTCTAGCGGGAGGCCACAATGAGCAGTTCTTC.

This clone was seen once. The rearrangement joins TRBV7-9 to TRBJ2-1, with D perhaps matching TRBD2 (6 bases). This CDR3 contains 15 residues. Trimming pared 6 bases from V and 8 bases from J, leaving 20 bases between. CDR1 is SEHNR, CDR2 FQNEAQ, per germline (reference sequence). The chain's CDR3 is CASSNTGRLIDEQFF. In nucleotides, the CDR3 is TGTGCCAGCAGTAACACCGGGAGACTGATCGATGAGCAGTTCTTC.

The genes are TRBV27 and TRBJ2-5; D is perhaps TRBD2 (5 bases). Trimming took off 8 bases at V and 2 bases at J, with 12 bases between the two ends. CDR1 MNHEY and CDR2 SMNVEV come from the germline V gene (reference sequence). The CDR3 has 13 amino acids. Here the CDR3 reads CASRTGGQETQYF. CDR3 in DNA: TGTGCCAGCCGGACCGGCGGGCAAGAGACCCAGTACTTC.

This chain connects TRBV5-8 to TRBJ2-1; D remains ambiguous. The CDR3 covers 12 residues. V was shortened by 9 bases and J by 4 bases, with 11 bases between the two germline ends. The germline V gene has CDR1 SGHTS and CDR2 YDEGEE. Here the CDR3 reads CATEQLYNEQFF. Here the CDR3 DNA reads TGTGCCACCGAACAGCTATACAATGAGCAGTTCTTC.

Worth noting for this clone: The limits of the CDR3 on the DNA are not certain, so only TCRdb's listed CDR3 is given. This chain connects TRBV28 to TRBJ2-3. The CDR3 totals 15 residues, both ends included. The germline V gene has CDR1 MDHEN and CDR2 SYDVKM. This CDR3 reads CASILGYSSTDTQYF.

Regarding this clone: Mismatch with germline at one junction end may stem from a read error. This sequence joins TRBV7-9 and TRBJ2-1; TRBD1 matches 9 bases. CDR3 length equals 16 residues. CDR1 is SEHNR, CDR2 FQNEAQ, per germline (reference sequence). Written as DNA, the CDR3 is TGTGCCAGCAGCTCACCGGGACAGGGAGCTTACAGTGAGCAGTTCTTC. The encoded protein is CASSSPGQGAYSEQFF.

This chain connects TRBV27 to TRBJ2-3; 8 bases align to TRBD2. Germline lookup yields CDR1 MNHEY and CDR2 SMNVEV (reference sequence). The CDR3 covers 14 residues. The V gene end was trimmed by 6 bases and the J gene end by 0 bases; junction bases not matched to a gene: 2. The CDR3 bases are TGTGCCAGCAGAAGCGGGAGTAGCACAGATACGCAGTATTTT. This gives the protein CASRSGSSTDTQYF.